This T cell receptor (beta chain) was recovered during a study of control samples from healthy donors and cancer patients. The V gene's germline CDR1 is MDHEN and CDR2 SYDVKM. The CDR3 has 16 amino acids. V trimming: 5 bases; J trimming: 0 bases; junction bases outside the gene matches: 8. Produced via immunoSEQ multiplex PCR; TCRdb's table is partial and in-frame only. In the table there are some 9,800 clones, approximately 90% of which are singletons. The sequenced sample was PBMCs. The clonotype comes from a man aged 55 to 70 with colorectal cancer. This chain links TRBV28 with TRBJ1-2, with TRBD1 identical over 8 bases. The chain's CDR3 is CASSPLRGQANYGYTF. CDR3 in DNA: TGTGCCAGCAGTCCTTTACGGGGACAGGCTAACTATGGCTACACCTTC.